This T cell receptor beta chain was retrieved from a study of beta chain features in type 1 diabetes. Over 95% purity was reached by all sorted populations. Expressed TCRB transcripts were sequenced because the entire RNA isolate underwent reverse transcription. For naive, central memory and regulatory T cell samples, reads averaged around 3.6 million. TCRdb keeps only in-frame clones here, not all; method: immunoSEQ multiplex PCR. The table has 500,000 to 650,000 clones, around 11% seen once; the top ten hold around 0.12%. Study results and limitations: There was a moderate but significant shortening of TCRB CDR3s in all four CD4+ subsets of Type 1 diabetes patients.

Comment on this clone: What it binds is not known.

V shed 4 bases and J shed 9 bases, with 19 bases lying between them. Per germline, CDR1 MDHEN and CDR2 SYDVKM. This CDR3 contains 15 residues. The receptor's source is a man aged 25-40 years with type 1 diabetes. The V gene is TRBV28, the J gene TRBJ2-1; D assignment may be TRBD1 or TRBD2 (6 bases each). Sample: naive CD4+ T cells from blood. CDR3 protein: CASSSGQWGVGEQFF. CDR3 DNA sequence: TGTGCCAGCAGTTCTGGACAGTGGGGGGTCGGTGAGCAGTTCTTC.